The present T cell receptor beta chain was sequenced within a study of blood T cell repertoires in COVID-19. Study-level information: T cells, B-cell-depleted T cells, or PBMCs supplied cDNA or gDNA.

V lost 4 bases and J lost 8; bases outside the gene matches: 8. The V gene's germline CDR1 is SGHRS and CDR2 YFSETQ. CDR3 length: 15 residues. How the authors handled the data: Estimation of nucleated cell counts was performed using reference gene primer amplification. Clones were sequenced by immunoSEQ multiplex PCR, and TCRdb holds only the in-frame ones, with some missing. Clonal size and the V and J genes are those of that table, whereas D and trimming came from the DNA. The table records more than 110,000 clones, 82% of them present only once. The chain couples TRBV5-1 to TRBJ2-1; 11 nucleotides line up with TRBD1. The clonotype comes from a woman at least 80 years old with acute or convalescent COVID-19. Sample: peripheral blood. CDR3 region: CASSQGQGAFDEQFF. Written as DNA, the CDR3 is TGCGCCAGCAGCCAAGGACAGGGGGCGTTCGATGAGCAGTTCTTC.